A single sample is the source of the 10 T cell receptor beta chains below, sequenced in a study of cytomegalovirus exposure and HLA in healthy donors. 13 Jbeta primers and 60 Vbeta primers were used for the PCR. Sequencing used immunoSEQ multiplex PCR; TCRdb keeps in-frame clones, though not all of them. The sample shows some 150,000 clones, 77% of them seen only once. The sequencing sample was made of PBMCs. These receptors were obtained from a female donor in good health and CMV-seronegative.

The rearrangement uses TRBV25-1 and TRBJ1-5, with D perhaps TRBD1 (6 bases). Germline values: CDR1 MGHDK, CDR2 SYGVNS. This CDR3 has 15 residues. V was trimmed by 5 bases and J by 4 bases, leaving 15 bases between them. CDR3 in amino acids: CASSPQGSINQPQHF. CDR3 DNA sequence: TGTGCCAGCAGTCCACAGGGCTCGATTAATCAGCCCCAGCATTTT. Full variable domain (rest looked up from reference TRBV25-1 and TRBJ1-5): EADIYQTPRYLVIGTGKKITLECSQTMGHDKMYWYQQDPGMELHLIHYSYGVNSTEKGDLSSESTVSRIRTEHFPLTLESARPSHTSQYLCASSPQGSINQPQHFGDGTRLSIL.

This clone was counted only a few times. Here the CDR3 DNA reads TGTGCCAGCAGTGAAGTGACAGGGGCAAGCACCGGGGAGCTGTTTTTT. Translated: CASSEVTGASTGELFF. The rearrangement uses TRBV2 and TRBJ2-2; the match to TRBD1 covers 8 bases. The junction had 5 bases not matched to a gene; V was cut back by 1 base and J by 4 bases. CDR3 size: 16 residues. CDR1 SNHLY and CDR2 FYNNEI come from the germline V gene.

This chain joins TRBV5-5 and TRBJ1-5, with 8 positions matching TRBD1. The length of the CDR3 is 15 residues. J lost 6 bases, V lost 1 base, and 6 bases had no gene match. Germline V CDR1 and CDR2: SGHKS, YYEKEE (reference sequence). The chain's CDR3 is CASSLQGAFGQPQHF. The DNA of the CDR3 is TGTGCCAGCAGCTTGCAGGGGGCGTTCGGTCAGCCCCAGCATTTT.

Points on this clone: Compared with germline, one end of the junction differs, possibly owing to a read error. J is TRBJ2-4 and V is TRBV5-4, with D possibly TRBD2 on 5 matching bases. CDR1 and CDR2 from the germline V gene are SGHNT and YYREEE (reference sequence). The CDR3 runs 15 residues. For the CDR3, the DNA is TGTGCCAGCAGCTTGACCTTGGGAGCCCAAAACATTCAGTACTTC. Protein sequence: CASSLTLGAQNIQYF.

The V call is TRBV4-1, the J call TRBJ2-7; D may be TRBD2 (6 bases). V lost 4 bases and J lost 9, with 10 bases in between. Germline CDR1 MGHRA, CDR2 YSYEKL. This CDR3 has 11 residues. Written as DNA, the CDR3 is TGCGCCAGCAGCCTGGGCGGGGTGCAGTACTTC. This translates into CASSLGGVQYF.

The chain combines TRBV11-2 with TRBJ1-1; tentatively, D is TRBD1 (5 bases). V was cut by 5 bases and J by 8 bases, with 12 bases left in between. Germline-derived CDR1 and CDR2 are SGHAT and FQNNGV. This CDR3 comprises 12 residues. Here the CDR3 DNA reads TGTGCCAGCAGCAGCGCAGGGTTCGAAGCTTTCTTT. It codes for CASSSAGFEAFF.

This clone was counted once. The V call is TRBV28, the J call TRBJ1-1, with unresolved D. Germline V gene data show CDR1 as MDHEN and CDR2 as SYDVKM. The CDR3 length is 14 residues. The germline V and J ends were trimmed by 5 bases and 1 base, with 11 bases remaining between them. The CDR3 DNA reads TGTGCCAGCAGTGTGGGCGTTGGGAACACTGAAGCTTTCTTT. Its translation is CASSVGVGNTEAFF.

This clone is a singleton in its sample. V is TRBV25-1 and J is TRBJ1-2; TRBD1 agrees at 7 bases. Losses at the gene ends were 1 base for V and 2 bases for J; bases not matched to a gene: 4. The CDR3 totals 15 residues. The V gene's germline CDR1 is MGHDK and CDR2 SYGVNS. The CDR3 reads CASSESGTANYGYTF. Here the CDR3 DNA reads TGTGCCAGCAGTGAATCCGGGACAGCGAACTATGGCTACACCTTC.

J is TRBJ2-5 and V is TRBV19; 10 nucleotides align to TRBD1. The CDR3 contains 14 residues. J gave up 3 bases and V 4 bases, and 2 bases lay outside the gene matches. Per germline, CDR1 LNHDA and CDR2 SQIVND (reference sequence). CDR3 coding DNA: TGTGCCAGTAGTAGCGGGACAGGGGAAGAGACCCAGTACTTC. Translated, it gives CASSSGTGEETQYF.

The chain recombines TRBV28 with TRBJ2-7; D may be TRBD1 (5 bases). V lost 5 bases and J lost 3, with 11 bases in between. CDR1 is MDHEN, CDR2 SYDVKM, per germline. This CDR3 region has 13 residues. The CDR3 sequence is CASSLGQGYEQYF. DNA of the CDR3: TGTGCCAGCAGTCTCGGGCAGGGCTACGAGCAGTACTTC.